These 7 T cell receptor beta chains share one sample of origin, sequenced in a study of blood T cells in healthy people across ages. Primed by a sample-barcoded 5' primer and a J-beta primer mix, a second PCR proceeded for about 6 to 11 cycles. Using its own MiXCR run on the 5' RACE reads, TCRdb lists one record per CDR3 protein. The data contain about 930,000 distinct CDR3 sequences, almost 30% of them singletons. These sequences were also reported in another study, on T cells of mothers and their children.

Sample: blood. The receptor set was obtained from a woman between 40 and 50 years old in good health.

This clonotype was observed many times. The genes are TRBV2 and TRBJ2-1; 11 bases align to TRBD2. This CDR3 has 14 amino acids. With V trimmed by 7 bases and J by 2 bases, 1 base remained unmatched. Per germline, CDR1 SNHLY and CDR2 FYNNEI. For the CDR3, the DNA is TGTGCCAGCAAGGGACTAGCGGCCTACAATGAGCAGTTCTTC. It is translated as CASKGLAAYNEQFF.

The rearrangement joins TRBV6-6 to TRBJ1-4, with D possibly TRBD1 on 5 matching bases. CDR1 and CDR2 from the germline V gene are MNHNY and SVGAGI (reference sequence). The ends were cut back, 10 bases at V and 5 bases at J, with 14 bases in the middle. This CDR3 comprises 13 residues. CDR3: CAIRDSQNEKLFF. In DNA, the CDR3 is TGTGCCATCCGGGACTCACAAAATGAAAAACTGTTTTTT.

Concerning this clonotype itself: A read error may account for a junction end that differs from germline. This chain links TRBV4-2 with TRBJ2-3; TRBD2 might be the D (6 bases). Germline values: CDR1 LGHNA, CDR2 YNFKEQ. The CDR3 spans 18 residues. CDR3 region: CASSQDKSGGAYADAQYF. DNA for the CDR3: TGTGCCAGCAGCCAAGATAAATCTGGCGGGGCCTACGCAGATGCGCAGTATTTT.

This clonotype has only a few counts. The chain couples TRBV20-1 to TRBJ1-2; 8 bases match TRBD1. The V gene's germline CDR1 is DFQATT and CDR2 SNEGSKA (reference sequence). The CDR3 runs 14 residues. CDR3 sequence reads: CSSSARGLVYGYTF. CDR3 in DNA: TGCAGCAGTTCTGCCAGGGGGCTGGTCTATGGCTACACCTTC.

This clonotype has at least ten counts. The chain links TRBV20-1 to TRBJ1-5; TRBD1 is a possible D gene (5 bases). V dropped 3 bases and J dropped 11 bases, with 17 bases sitting between them. The CDR3 runs to 13 residues. Germline loops: CDR1 DFQATT, CDR2 SNEGSKA (reference sequence). The CDR3, as DNA: TGCAGTGCTAGGGACCAGGGTGTGTCGGCCCAGCATTTT. Residues: CSARDQGVSAQHF.

This clonotype appeared many times. This rearrangement joins TRBV6-4 to TRBJ2-1, with 12 bases matching TRBD1. CDR3 size: 15 residues. Germline lookup yields CDR1 MRHNA and CDR2 SNTAGT. J lost 7 bases, V lost 3 bases, and 4 bases had no gene match. The CDR3 region has the DNA TGTGCCAGCAGTGAGCCGGGACAGGGGGCGAATGAGCAGTTCTTC. This codes for CASSEPGQGANEQFF.

Turning to this clonotype: This may stem from a read error, because a much larger clone lies one nucleotide away. V gene TRBV6-5 combines with J gene TRBJ2-7, with a possible D match to TRBD2 (7 bases). V lost 6 bases, J lost 5 bases, and 17 bases lay in between. The CDR3 is made up of 14 amino acids. Germline V gene sequence: CDR1 MNHEY, CDR2 SVGAGI. The CDR3 DNA reads as TGTGCCAGCAGGAAACGGGGGGCCCTCGACGAGCAGTACTTC. It specifies CASRKRGALDEQYF.